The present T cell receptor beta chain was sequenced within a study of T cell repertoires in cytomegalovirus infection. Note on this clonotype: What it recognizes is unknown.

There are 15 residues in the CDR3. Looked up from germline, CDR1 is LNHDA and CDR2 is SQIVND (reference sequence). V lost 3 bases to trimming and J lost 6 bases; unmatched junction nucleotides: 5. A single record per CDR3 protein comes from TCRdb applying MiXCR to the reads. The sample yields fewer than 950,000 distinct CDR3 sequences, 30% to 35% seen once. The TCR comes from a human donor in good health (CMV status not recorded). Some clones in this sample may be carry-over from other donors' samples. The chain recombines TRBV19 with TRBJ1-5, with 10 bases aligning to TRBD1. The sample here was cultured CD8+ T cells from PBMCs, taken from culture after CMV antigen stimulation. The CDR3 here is CASSMGQGSVQPQHF. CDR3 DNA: TGTGCCAGTAGTATGGGACAGGGGAGCGTTCAGCCCCAGCATTTT.